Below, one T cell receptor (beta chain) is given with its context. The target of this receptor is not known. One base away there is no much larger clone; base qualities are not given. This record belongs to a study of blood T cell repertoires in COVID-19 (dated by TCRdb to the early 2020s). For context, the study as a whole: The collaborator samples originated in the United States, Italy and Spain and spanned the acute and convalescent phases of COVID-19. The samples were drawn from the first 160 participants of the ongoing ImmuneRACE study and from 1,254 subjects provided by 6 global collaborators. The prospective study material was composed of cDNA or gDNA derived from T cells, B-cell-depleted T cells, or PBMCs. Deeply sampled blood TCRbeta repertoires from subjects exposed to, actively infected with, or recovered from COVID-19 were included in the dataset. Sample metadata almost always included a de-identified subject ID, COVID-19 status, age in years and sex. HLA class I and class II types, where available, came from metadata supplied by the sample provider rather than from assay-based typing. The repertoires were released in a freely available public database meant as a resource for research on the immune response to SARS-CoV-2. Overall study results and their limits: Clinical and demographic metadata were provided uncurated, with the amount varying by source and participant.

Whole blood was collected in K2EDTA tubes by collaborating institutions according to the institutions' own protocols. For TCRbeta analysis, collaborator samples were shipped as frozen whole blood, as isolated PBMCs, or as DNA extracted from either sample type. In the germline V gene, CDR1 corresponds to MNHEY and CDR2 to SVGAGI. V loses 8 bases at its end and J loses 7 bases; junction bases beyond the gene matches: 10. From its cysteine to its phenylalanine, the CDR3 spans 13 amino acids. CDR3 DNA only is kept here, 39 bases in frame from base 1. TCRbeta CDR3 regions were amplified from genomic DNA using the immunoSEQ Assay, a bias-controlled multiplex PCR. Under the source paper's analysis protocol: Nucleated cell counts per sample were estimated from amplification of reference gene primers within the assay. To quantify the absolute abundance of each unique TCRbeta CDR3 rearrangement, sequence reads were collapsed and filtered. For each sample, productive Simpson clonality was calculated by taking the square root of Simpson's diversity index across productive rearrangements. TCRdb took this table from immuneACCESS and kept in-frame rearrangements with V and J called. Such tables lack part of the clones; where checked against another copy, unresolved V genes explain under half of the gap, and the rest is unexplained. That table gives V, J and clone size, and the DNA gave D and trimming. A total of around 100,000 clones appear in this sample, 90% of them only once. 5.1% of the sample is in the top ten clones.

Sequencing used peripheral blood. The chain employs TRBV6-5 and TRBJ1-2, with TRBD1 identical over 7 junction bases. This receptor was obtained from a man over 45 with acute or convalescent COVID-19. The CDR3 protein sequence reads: CASPGQNIGGYTF. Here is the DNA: TGTGCCAGCCCGGGACAGAACATCGGTGGCTACACCTTC.